This T cell receptor beta chain was found in a study of circulating and synovial CD4+ cells in juvenile arthritis (dated by TCRdb to the mid-2010s). As for the study more broadly: TCRbeta CDR3 repertoires of circulating HLA-DR+ CD4 T cells, bulk blood CD4 T cells and synovial CD4 T cells were compared within each patient. The goal of repertoire sequencing was to confirm that a circulating synovial-like CD4 T cell subset was enriched in synovial clonotypes.

As concerns this clone: Which antigen it targets is not known. No much larger clonotype is one base removed from it; base qualities were not supplied.

Study-level results and caveats: CPL and bulk blood CD4 samples differed in T cell genome counts by at least an order of magnitude, so sample-size effects were addressed. Traditional Vbeta family usage analysis did not detect the difference between circulating pathogenic-like lymphocytes and bulk blood T cells. Circulating pathogenic-like lymphocytes clustered with synovial T cells and shared a substantially higher fraction of CDR3 sequences with synovium than bulk blood. Since overlap with synovium went up as sequencing depth increased, the measured fractions of shared clonotypes likely underestimated the full repertoire overlap. Compared with bulk blood CD4 repertoires, both the synovial and the circulating pathogenic-like lymphocyte repertoires were less diverse, and some CPL samples were as oligoclonal as synovium.

The sequenced samples came from patients who had active juvenile idiopathic arthritis. Right after thawing, the cells went straight into sorting, and Live/Dead Fixable Near-IR Stain was used to exclude dead cells. The CDR3 numbers 15 residues from cysteine through phenylalanine. Of the read, only the CDR3 DNA is kept; its 45 bases are in frame from base 1. In the germline V gene, CDR1 corresponds to KGHSH and CDR2 to LQKENI. The V end gives up 6 bases and the J end 8 bases, leaving 11 bases in the junction not matched to a gene. Library preparation used the immunoSEQ multiplex PCR assay. TCRbeta CDR3 sequencing was carried out by an external provider as a commercial service. As for the original processing: Productive nucleotide sequences and amino acid sequences obtained through in silico translation were used in the analyses. Diversity was measured as Renyi entropy over a range of alpha values, and the median of 200 repeated subsamples was taken to equalise sample size. For clustering, the distance between each pair of repertoires was computed as one minus the Chao-modified Jaccard index, which corrected for under-sampling. Frequency-weighted overlap with synovial clonotypes was calculated over 200 sample sizes with 200 draws without replacement at each size, and the overlap was reported at the size of the smaller sample. TCRdb's version of the immuneACCESS table is confined to in-frame rearrangements and falls short of the full clone set. An unresolved V gene accounts for under half of the shortfall where checked; the remainder is of unknown origin. That table supplies the V and J calls and clone size; D and trimming were determined from the DNA. The sample table lists around 35,000 clones, 95% to 96% of them with a count of one. The top ten constitute about 0.19% of the sample.

This sequence originates from a human donor with juvenile idiopathic arthritis. The chain was built from TRBV18 and TRBJ2-1; 9 central nucleotides agree with TRBD1. The specimen was CD4+ T cells from blood. The CDR3 corresponds to CASSTGGPGSYEQFF. The DNA is as follows: TGTGCCAGCTCGACAGGGGGTCCAGGTTCGTATGAGCAGTTCTTC. The variable domain in full, with residues beyond the CDR3 obtained from the reference TRBV18 and TRBJ2-1 genes, is NAGVMQNPRHLVRRRGQEARLRCSPMKGHSHVYWYRQLPEEGLKFMVYLQKENIIDESGMPKERFSAEFPKEGPSILRIQQVVRGDSAAYFCASSTGGPGSYEQFFGPGTRLTVL.